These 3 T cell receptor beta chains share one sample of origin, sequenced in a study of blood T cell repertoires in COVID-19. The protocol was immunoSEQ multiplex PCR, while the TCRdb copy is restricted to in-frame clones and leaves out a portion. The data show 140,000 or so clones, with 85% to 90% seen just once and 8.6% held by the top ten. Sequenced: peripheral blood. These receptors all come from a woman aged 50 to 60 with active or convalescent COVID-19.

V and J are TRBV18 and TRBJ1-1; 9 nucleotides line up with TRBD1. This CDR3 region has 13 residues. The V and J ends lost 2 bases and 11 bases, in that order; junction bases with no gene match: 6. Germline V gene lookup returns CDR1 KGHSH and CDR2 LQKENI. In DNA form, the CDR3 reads TGTGCCAGCTCACCAGGGGACAGGGTGTGGGCTTTCTTT. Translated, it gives CASSPGDRVWAFF. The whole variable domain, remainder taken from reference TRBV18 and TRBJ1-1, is NAGVMQNPRHLVRRRGQEARLRCSPMKGHSHVYWYRQLPEEGLKFMVYLQKENIIDESGMPKERFSAEFPKEGPSILRIQQVVRGDSAAYFCASSPGDRVWAFFGQGTRLTVV.

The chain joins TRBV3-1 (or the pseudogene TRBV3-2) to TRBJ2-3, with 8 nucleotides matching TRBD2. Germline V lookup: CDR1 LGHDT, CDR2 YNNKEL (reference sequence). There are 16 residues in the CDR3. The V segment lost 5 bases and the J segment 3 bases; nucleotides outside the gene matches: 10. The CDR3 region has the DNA TGTGCCAGCAGCTATGGGCTAGCGGGCGGTACAGATACGCAGTATTTT. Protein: CASSYGLAGGTDTQYF.

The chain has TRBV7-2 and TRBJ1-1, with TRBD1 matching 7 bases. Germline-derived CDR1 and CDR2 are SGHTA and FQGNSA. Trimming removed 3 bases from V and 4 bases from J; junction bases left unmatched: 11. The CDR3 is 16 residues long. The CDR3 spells CASSFRVLTGATEAFF. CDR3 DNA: TGTGCCAGCAGCTTCCGCGTCCTAACAGGGGCCACTGAAGCTTTCTTT.